What follows describes a single TCR beta chain. The entry originates in a study of blood T cell repertoires in COVID-19. Study details: Donors in the United States, Italy and Spain gave samples during acute or convalescent COVID-19. Sources were T cells, B-cell-depleted T cells, or PBMCs; the material itself was cDNA or gDNA.

Per germline, CDR1 SGHTA and CDR2 FQGTGA. The CDR3 covers 14 residues. The V gene end was trimmed by 5 bases and the J gene end by 10 bases; junction bases not matched to a gene: 6. Authors' analysis steps: Reference gene primer amplification gave estimated nucleated cell counts. The table came from immunoSEQ multiplex PCR; TCRdb's copy has only in-frame clones and leaves some out. V and J calls and clone size are given by that table; D and trimming were obtained from the DNA. The sample holds around 56,000 clones, roughly 80% seen once. The sample was peripheral blood. The receptor comes from a man in his 60s with acute or convalescent COVID-19. The chain recombines TRBV7-3 with TRBJ1-6, with 9 bases lining up with TRBD1. The CDR3 reads CASSLRQGESPLHF. For the CDR3, the DNA is TGTGCCAGCAGCCTCCGACAGGGGGAATCACCCCTCCACTTT.